The 6 T cell receptor beta chains below all came from one sample that was sequenced in a study of shared T cell receptors in the human thymus. Some clones are missing from TCRdb's copy, which holds only in-frame ones; the method was immunoSEQ multiplex PCR. The sample lists approximately 400,000 clones; just under 95% were seen once. The sequenced material came from thymocytes. These receptor sequences come from a human donor.

The chain has TRBV23-1 and TRBJ2-7; tentative D call: TRBD1 (5 bases). TRBV23-1 is an open reading frame whose function is uncertain. The CDR3 totals 16 residues. With 3 bases removed from V and 1 base from J, the gap between germline ends came to 16 bases. This chain's CDR3 is CASSHSKPDRSYEQYF. CDR3 coding DNA: TGCGCCAGCAGTCATTCGAAGCCTGACAGATCCTACGAGCAGTACTTC.

V gene TRBV7-3 combines with J gene TRBJ2-1; D gene ambiguous. The CDR3 is 16 residues long. V dropped 2 bases and J dropped 5 bases, with 16 bases sitting between them. Germline-derived CDR1 and CDR2 are SGHTA and FQGTGA. The CDR3 loop is CASSLSGRPNHNEQFF. In nucleotides, the CDR3 is TGTGCCAGCAGCTTATCGGGCAGGCCGAATCACAATGAGCAGTTCTTC.

V usage is TRBV10-1 and J usage is TRBJ1-1; D gene uncertain. Germline V lookup: CDR1 WNHNN, CDR2 SYGVQD (reference sequence). V shed 6 bases and J shed 2 bases, with 10 bases lying between them. This CDR3 is 13 amino acids long. CDR3 nucleotides: TGCGCCAGCAGAGATGACCAAAACACTGAAGCTTTCTTT. It encodes CASRDDQNTEAFF.

This chain uses TRBV11-2 with TRBJ2-1, with D perhaps assigned TRBD1 or TRBD2 (6 bases each). V lost 3 bases and J 10 bases, leaving 10 bases between the germline ends. Germline V gives CDR1 SGHAT, CDR2 FQNNGV. The CDR3 contains 12 residues. CDR3 in DNA: TGTGCCAGCAGCTTGGGGGGCGGGGAGCAGTTCTTC. It specifies CASSLGGGEQFF. Combining the CDR3 with reference TRBV11-2 and TRBJ2-1 gives the whole variable domain EAGVAQSPRYKIIEKRQSVAFWCNPISGHATLYWYQQILGQGPKLLIQFQNNGVVDDSQLPKDRFSAERLKGVDSTLKIQPAKLEDSAVYLCASSLGGGEQFFGPGTRLTVL.

The V and J genes are TRBV29-1 and TRBJ1-2, with D possibly matching TRBD1 (5 bases). The V gene lost 6 bases and the J gene lost 1 base, with 21 bases spanning the gap. The CDR3 runs 16 residues. In germline, CDR1 is SQVTM, CDR2 ANQGSEA. CDR3 in amino acids: CSVSPSGGPHNYGYTF. The CDR3 region has the DNA TGCAGCGTCAGCCCTTCCGGGGGTCCCCATAACTATGGCTACACCTTC. The full variable domain, completed using reference TRBV29-1 and TRBJ1-2, is SAVISQKPSRDICQRGTSLTIQCQVDSQVTMMFWYRQQPGQSLTLIATANQGSEATYESGFVIDKFPISRPNLTFSTLTVSNMSPEDSSIYLCSVSPSGGPHNYGYTFGSGTRLTVV.

The chain is built from TRBV28 and TRBJ2-7, with 10 bases that match TRBD2. Germline V gene sequence: CDR1 MDHEN, CDR2 SYDVKM. V was pared by 2 bases and J by 4 bases, with 11 bases of the junction left unmatched. This CDR3 spans 17 amino acids. The CDR3, as DNA: TGTGCCAGCAGTTTAATAAGCGGGAGGGGGTCCGGATACGAGCAGTACTTC. This gives the protein CASSLISGRGSGYEQYF.